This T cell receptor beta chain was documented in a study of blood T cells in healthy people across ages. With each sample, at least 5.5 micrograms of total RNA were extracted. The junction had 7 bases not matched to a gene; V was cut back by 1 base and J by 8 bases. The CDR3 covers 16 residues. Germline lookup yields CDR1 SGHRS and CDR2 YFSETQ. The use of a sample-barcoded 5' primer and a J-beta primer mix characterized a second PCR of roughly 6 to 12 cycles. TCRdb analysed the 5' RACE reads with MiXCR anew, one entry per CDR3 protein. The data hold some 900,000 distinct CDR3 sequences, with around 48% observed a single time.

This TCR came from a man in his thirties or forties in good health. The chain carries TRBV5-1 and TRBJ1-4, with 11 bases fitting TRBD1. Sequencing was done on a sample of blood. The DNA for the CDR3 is TGCGCCAGCAGCTTGCCAGGGACAGGGGGGTCGGAAAAACTGTTTTTT. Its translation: CASSLPGTGGSEKLFF.